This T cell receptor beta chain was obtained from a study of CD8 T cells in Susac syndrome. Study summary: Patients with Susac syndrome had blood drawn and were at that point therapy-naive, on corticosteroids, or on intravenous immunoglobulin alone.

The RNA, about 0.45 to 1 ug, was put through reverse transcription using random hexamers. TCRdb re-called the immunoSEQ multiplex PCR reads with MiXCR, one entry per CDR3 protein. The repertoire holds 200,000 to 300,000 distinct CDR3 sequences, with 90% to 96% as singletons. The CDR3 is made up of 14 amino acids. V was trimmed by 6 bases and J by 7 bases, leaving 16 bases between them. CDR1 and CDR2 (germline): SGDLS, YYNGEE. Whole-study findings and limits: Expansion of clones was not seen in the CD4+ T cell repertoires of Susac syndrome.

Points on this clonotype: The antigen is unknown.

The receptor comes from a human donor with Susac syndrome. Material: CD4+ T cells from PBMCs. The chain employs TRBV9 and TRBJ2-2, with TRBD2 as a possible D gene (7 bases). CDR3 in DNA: TGTGCCAGCACGGGAGGCAGGGGTGTCGGGGAGCTGTTTTTT. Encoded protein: CASTGGRGVGELFF.